These 21 T cell receptor beta chains share one sample of origin, sequenced in a study of T cell repertoires in cytomegalovirus infection. TCRdb used MiXCR to reprocess the reads, holding one entry per CDR3 protein. The sample holds about 260,000 distinct CDR3 sequences, roughly 10% seen once. The material sequenced was PBMCs. These receptors all stem from a human donor in good health (CMV status not recorded). Some clones in this sample may be carry-over from other donors' samples.

The V call is TRBV28, the J call TRBJ2-1; 10 bases fit TRBD2. CDR3 length: 14 residues. The germline gives CDR1 MDHEN, CDR2 SYDVKM. J gave up 2 bases and V 8 bases, and 3 bases lay outside the gene matches. The CDR3: CASLTSGAYNEQFF. In DNA form, the CDR3 reads TGTGCCAGCCTTACTAGCGGGGCCTACAATGAGCAGTTCTTC. Looking up the rest from reference TRBV28 and TRBJ2-1 gives the full variable domain: DVKVTQSSRYLVKRTGEKVFLECVQDMDHENMFWYRQDPGLGLRLIYFSYDVKMKEKGDIPEGYSVSREKKERFSLILESASTNQTSMYLCASLTSGAYNEQFFGPGTRLTVL.

The V and J genes are TRBV9 and TRBJ2-1; no clear D gene. Germline V gene sequence: CDR1 SGDLS, CDR2 YYNGEE. V was shortened by 4 bases and J by 1 base, with 12 bases between the two germline ends. CDR3 size: 15 residues. This CDR3 is CASSLRVISYNEQFF. The CDR3 DNA reads TGTGCCAGCAGCCTCCGGGTGATTTCCTACAATGAGCAGTTCTTC.

This clonotype has a handful of counts. V is TRBV12-3 or TRBV12-4 and J is TRBJ2-1; TRBD1 matches 8 bases. Losses at the gene ends were 1 base for V and 7 bases for J; bases not matched to a gene: 9. The CDR3 extends over 16 amino acids. This CDR3 reads CASSLVRQGARNEQFF. The DNA of the CDR3 is TGTGCCAGCAGTTTAGTTCGGCAGGGGGCCAGGAATGAGCAGTTCTTC.

This clonotype was observed at least ten times. The rearrangement uses TRBV7-2 and TRBJ1-6; tentatively, D is TRBD1 (6 bases). The CDR3 is 16 residues long. Trimming cost V 5 bases and J 5 bases, with 16 bases left between them. Per germline, CDR1 SGHTA and CDR2 FQGNSA. In DNA form, the CDR3 reads TGTGCCAGCAGCGTTAGGGGGGGGGCGAATAATTCACCCCTCCACTTT. The encoded protein is CASSVRGGANNSPLHF. The whole variable domain, filled in from reference TRBV7-2 and TRBJ1-6, reads GAGVSQSPSNKVTEKGKDVELRCDPISGHTALYWYRQSLGQGLEFLIYFQGNSAPDKSGLPSDRFSAERTGGSVSTLTIQRTQQEDSAVYLCASSVRGGANNSPLHFGNGTRLTVT.

The rearrangement joins TRBV20-1 to TRBJ2-5; no firm D call. V lost 4 bases to trimming and J lost 1 base, with 13 bases between them. This CDR3 has 14 amino acids. From germline, CDR1 is DFQATT and CDR2 SNEGSKA (reference sequence). The CDR3 nucleotides are TGCAGTGCTACCATCCTTGGGGTCCAAGAGACCCAGTACTTC. Its translation: CSATILGVQETQYF.

This clonotype was counted between two and nine times. V and J are TRBV6-2 or TRBV6-3 and TRBJ2-5; D is ambiguous. In germline, CDR1 is MNHEY, CDR2 SVGEGT. The CDR3 loop spans 13 amino acids. V lost 5 bases and J lost 1, with 8 bases in between. The CDR3 nucleotides are TGTGCCAGCAGTCCTCAGGTCCAAGAGACCCAGTACTTC. Translated: CASSPQVQETQYF.

This clonotype was seen at least ten times. This chain uses TRBV2 with TRBJ1-2, with TRBD1 as a possible D gene (5 bases). The CDR3 sequence is 14 residues long. The germline CDR1 and CDR2 sequences are SNHLY and FYNNEI. V was shortened by 6 bases and J by 4 bases, with 15 bases between the two germline ends. The CDR3 protein is CASRGDSLFYGYTF. For the CDR3, the DNA is TGTGCCAGCAGGGGGGACTCCCTCTTCTATGGCTACACCTTC.

In this sample, this clonotype turned up many times. This chain joins TRBV7-2 and TRBJ2-1; no clear D gene. Per germline, CDR1 SGHTA and CDR2 FQGNSA. V was cut by 5 bases and J by 7 bases, with 9 bases left in between. The CDR3 is made up of 12 amino acids. CDR3 nucleotides: TGTGCCAGCAGCCCACCGTCTAATGAGCAGTTCTTC. Amino acids: CASSPPSNEQFF. Drawing the rest from reference TRBV7-2 and TRBJ2-1, the complete variable domain is GAGVSQSPSNKVTEKGKDVELRCDPISGHTALYWYRQSLGQGLEFLIYFQGNSAPDKSGLPSDRFSAERTGGSVSTLTIQRTQQEDSAVYLCASSPPSNEQFFGPGTRLTVL.

This clonotype was recorded at least ten times. This sequence joins TRBV7-8 and TRBJ2-1; 8 bases align to TRBD2. V lost 5 bases to trimming and J lost 7 bases; unmatched junction nucleotides: 13. Per the germline V gene, CDR1 is SGHVS and CDR2 is FQNEAQ. The CDR3 is made up of 16 amino acids. The CDR3 nucleotides read TGTGCCAGCAGCGCCTATACTAGCGGTGGAGGGAATGAGCAGTTCTTC. Protein sequence: CASSAYTSGGGNEQFF.

This clonotype was found many times. The chain is built from TRBV7-2 and TRBJ1-1; D ambiguous. Germline V gene sequence: CDR1 SGHTA, CDR2 FQGNSA. There are 14 residues in the CDR3. The V and J ends lost 5 bases and 6 bases respectively, with 16 bases between them. CDR3 in amino acids: CASSPRREGAEAFF. CDR3 bases: TGTGCCAGCAGCCCCCGGAGGGAAGGAGCTGAAGCTTTCTTT.

The CDR3 sequence is CSVGGQGINEKLFF. Here the CDR3 DNA reads TGCAGCGTTGGCGGACAGGGGATTAATGAAAAACTGTTTTTT. The V and J genes are TRBV29-1 and TRBJ1-4; 9 nucleotides line up with TRBD1. Unmatched junction bases numbered 4, after V lost 4 bases and J lost 4 bases. The CDR3 contains 14 residues. Germline V gene data show CDR1 as SQVTM and CDR2 as ANQGSEA.

This clonotype was counted ten times or more. J is TRBJ2-1 and V is TRBV7-9; the D gene could be TRBD1 or TRBD2 (6 bases each). The germline V and J ends were trimmed by 2 bases and 6 bases, with 17 bases remaining between them. This CDR3 region has 16 residues. Germline-derived CDR1 and CDR2 are SEHNR and FQNEAQ (reference sequence). Here the CDR3 DNA reads TGTGCCAGCAGCTTATCGGGGGCCCACCGGGGCAATGAGCAGTTCTTC. Translating gives CASSLSGAHRGNEQFF.

The sample holds many counts of this clonotype. The chain recombines TRBV6-2 or TRBV6-3 with TRBJ2-7; 7 nucleotides line up with TRBD2. Germline V gene data show CDR1 as MNHEY and CDR2 as SVGEGT. CDR3 length: 14 amino acids. The V segment lost 5 bases and the J segment 1 base; nucleotides outside the gene matches: 5. The CDR3: CASSRGSLSYEQYF. CDR3 in DNA: TGTGCCAGCAGTCGCGGGAGTCTGTCCTACGAGCAGTACTTC.

This clonotype was seen repeatedly, ten times or more. The gene calls are TRBV12-3 or TRBV12-4 and TRBJ1-6; possibly TRBD1 for D (5 bases). This CDR3 spans 15 amino acids. V lost 5 bases, J lost 5 bases, and 13 bases lay in between. The CDR3 is CASSPQGAHNSPLHF. The CDR3 bases are TGTGCCAGCAGTCCGCAGGGAGCGCATAATTCACCCCTCCACTTT.

The chain joins TRBV11-3 to TRBJ2-3; TRBD2 is a possible D gene (6 bases). CDR3 length equals 14 residues. The V and J ends lost 5 bases and 2 bases respectively, with 11 bases between them. Germline assignment: CDR1 SGHNT and CDR2 YENEEA. CDR3 loop: CASSRRGNTDTQYF. The CDR3 DNA reads TGTGCCAGCAGCCGGCGGGGAAACACAGATACGCAGTATTTT.

The table lists this clonotype with a count of one. This rearrangement joins TRBV12-5 to TRBJ2-1; TRBD2 matches 11 bases. After removal of 1 base from V and 10 bases from J, the junction contained 3 bases not matched to a gene. CDR1 and CDR2 (germline): LGHNT, FRNRAP. This CDR3 is 14 amino acids long. DNA for the CDR3: TGTGCTAGTGGTTTGGGTCTAGCGGGGGGCGAGCAGTTCTTC. It yields the protein CASGLGLAGGEQFF.

This clonotype was counted between two and nine times. This chain's CDR3 is CASSQDWATNHEAFF. CDR3 DNA: TGTGCCAGCAGCCAAGATTGGGCAACTAACCATGAAGCTTTCTTT. The chain uses TRBV4-2 and TRBJ1-1; D not resolved. This CDR3 has 15 amino acids. Germline CDR1 reads LGHNA; CDR2 reads YNFKEQ. The V end was cut by 0 bases, the J end by 7 bases, with 15 bases between.

This clonotype was seen repeatedly, ten times or more. V usage is TRBV7-2 and J usage is TRBJ1-5; D remains unclear. V lost 2 bases and J 8 bases, leaving 13 bases between the germline ends. CDR3 length equals 14 residues. Germline CDR1 and CDR2: SGHTA and FQGNSA. The CDR3 loop is CASSLPSRVEPQHF. In nucleotides, the CDR3 is TGTGCCAGCAGCTTACCCTCCCGCGTTGAGCCCCAGCATTTT.

Ten or more counts support this clonotype. The chain has TRBV11-2 and TRBJ1-1; 8 bases line up with TRBD1. Germline lookup yields CDR1 SGHAT and CDR2 FQNNGV. V shed 1 base and J 0 bases; nucleotides not matched to a gene: 4. CDR3 length: 16 amino acids. The CDR3 spells CASSLVMGQVNTEAFF. In DNA form, the CDR3 reads TGTGCCAGCAGCTTAGTAATGGGACAGGTGAACACTGAAGCTTTCTTT. Drawing the rest from reference TRBV11-2 and TRBJ1-1, the complete variable domain is EAGVAQSPRYKIIEKRQSVAFWCNPISGHATLYWYQQILGQGPKLLIQFQNNGVVDDSQLPKDRFSAERLKGVDSTLKIQPAKLEDSAVYLCASSLVMGQVNTEAFFGQGTRLTVV.

This clonotype showed up many times. The chain carries TRBV7-2 and TRBJ1-6; the match to TRBD1 covers 7 bases. Germline assignment: CDR1 SGHTA and CDR2 FQGNSA. The CDR3 contains 16 residues. The V segment lost 3 bases and the J segment 6 bases; nucleotides outside the gene matches: 8. CDR3 region: CASSFPTGSRNSPLHF. CDR3 DNA sequence: TGTGCCAGCAGCTTCCCGACAGGGTCACGTAATTCACCCCTCCACTTT.

This clonotype occurred many times. This chain links TRBV18 with TRBJ2-5; D might be TRBD2 (5 bases). The germline V gene has CDR1 KGHSH and CDR2 LQKENI. The CDR3 runs 13 residues. With 5 bases removed from V and 2 bases from J, the gap between germline ends came to 9 bases. CDR3 loop: CASSGRLQETQYF. The CDR3 nucleotides are TGTGCCAGCTCAGGGAGATTACAAGAGACCCAGTACTTC.